This T cell receptor (beta chain) was captured in a study of shared clonotypes between healthy human individuals. Overall study: A couple of female and a few male donors aged 18 to 49 were enrolled. Findings and limits, study-wide: Tissues were not sampled, only blood, and their repertoires likely differ.

In the CD4+ fraction, cells were divided into CD45RA+ naive and CD45RA-negative memory subsets. On this clone itself: The antigen remains undetermined.

This table comes from immunoSEQ multiplex PCR, and its TCRdb copy is limited to in-frame clones, with some not included. In the table there are millions of clones, around nine tenths of which are singletons. The source of this sequence is a man aged 18 to 29 in good health. Sequencing was done on a sample of naive CD4+ T cells sorted from blood. Specified subset: CD45RA+ positively selected.

CDR3 in amino acids: CASSVGTSGNTDTQYF. CDR3 in DNA: TGCGCCAGCAGCGTTGGGACTAGCGGTAACACAGATACGCAGTATTTT. The chain has TRBV5-1 and TRBJ2-3, with TRBD2 matching 11 bases. Germline CDR1 SGHRS, CDR2 YFSETQ. This CDR3 is 16 amino acids long. Losses at the gene ends were 4 bases for V and 2 bases for J; bases not matched to a gene: 6.